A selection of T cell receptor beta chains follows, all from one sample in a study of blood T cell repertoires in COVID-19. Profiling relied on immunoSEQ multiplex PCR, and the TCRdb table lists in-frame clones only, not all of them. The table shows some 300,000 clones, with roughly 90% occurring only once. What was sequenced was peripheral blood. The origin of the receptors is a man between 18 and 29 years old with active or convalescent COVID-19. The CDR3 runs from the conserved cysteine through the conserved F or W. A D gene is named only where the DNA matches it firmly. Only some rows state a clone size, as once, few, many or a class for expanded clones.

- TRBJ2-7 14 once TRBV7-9 TGTGCCAGCAGCTCCGACAACCCCGCTCTCGAGCAGTACTTC CASSSDNPALEQYF
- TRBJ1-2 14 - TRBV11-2 TGTGCCAGCAGCTTAGGAGGGTCCAACTATGGCTACACCTTC CASSLGGSNYGYTF
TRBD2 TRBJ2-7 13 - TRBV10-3 TGTGGAGTTTCTAGCGGGGGGCGCTGCGAGCAGTACTTC CGVSSGGRCEQYF
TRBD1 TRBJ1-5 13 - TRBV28 TGTGCCAGCAGGGACAGGGGCGGCCAGCCCCAGCATTTT CASRDRGGQPQHF
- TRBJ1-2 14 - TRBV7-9 TGTGCCAGCAGCAGTGCAGGGGTGGGGTATGGCTACACCTTC CASSSAGVGYGYTF
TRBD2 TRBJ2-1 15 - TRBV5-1 TGCGCCAGCAGCTTAGCGGGAGATATTTACAATGAGCAGTTCTTC CASSLAGDIYNEQFF
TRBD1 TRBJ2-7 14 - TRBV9 TGTGCCAGCAGCCCCGGGACAGGTCCCAACGAGCAGTACTTC CASSPGTGPNEQYF
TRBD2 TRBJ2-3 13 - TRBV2 TGTGCCAGCGCGGGGGACAGCACAGATACGCAGTATTTT CASAGDSTDTQYF
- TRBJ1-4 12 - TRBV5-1 TGCGCCAGCAGCTTAGGACTGGGAGGACTGTTTTTT CASSLGLGGLFF
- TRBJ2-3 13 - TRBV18 TGTGCCAGCTCACCGGGCAGCACAGATACGCAGTATTTT CASSPGSTDTQYF
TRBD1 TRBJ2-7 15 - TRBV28 TGTGCCAGCAGTTTAATTGGGACAGGGGGCGACGAGCAGTACTTC CASSLIGTGGDEQYF
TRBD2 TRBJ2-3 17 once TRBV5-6 TGTGCCAGCAGCTTGCCGGGACTAGCGGGAATCACAGATACGCAGTATTTT CASSLPGLAGITDTQYF
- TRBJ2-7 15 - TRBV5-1 TGCGCCAGCAGCTTGGCTTGGGGGCCGGCGAACGAGCAGTACTTC CASSLAWGPANEQYF
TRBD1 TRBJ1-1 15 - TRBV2 TGTGCCAGCAGTGAAGGAGGACAGGGGGGCACTGAAGCTTTCTTT CASSEGGQGGTEAFF
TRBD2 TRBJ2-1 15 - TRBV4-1 TGCGCCAGCAGCCAAGACGATAGCGGGAGTTGGGAGCAGTTCTTC CASSQDDSGSWEQFF
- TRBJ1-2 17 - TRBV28 TGTGCCAGCAGTGTAACTACCCCGGTCGTGGTGCACTATGGCTACACCTTC CASSVTTPVVVHYGYTF
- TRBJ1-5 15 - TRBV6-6 TGTGCCAGCAGTTATTCTGGACAGCTCAATCAGCCCCAGCATTTT CASSYSGQLNQPQHF
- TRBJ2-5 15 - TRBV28 TGTGCCAGCAGTTTATACGGTAGCGGAGAAGAGACCCAGTACTTC CASSLYGSGEETQYF
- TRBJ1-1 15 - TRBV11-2 TGTGCCAGCAGCTTATCTTGGAGGGGGAACACTGAAGCTTTCTTT CASSLSWRGNTEAFF
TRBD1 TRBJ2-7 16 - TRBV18 TGTGCCAGCTCACCCGACGGGACAGTCAGGACCTACGAGCAGTACTTC CASSPDGTVRTYEQYF
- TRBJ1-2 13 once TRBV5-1 TGCGCCAGCAGCTTGGAGGGAGACTATGGCTACACCTTC CASSLEGDYGYTF
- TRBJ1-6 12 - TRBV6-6 TGTGCCAGCAGTTACAGATCAGGGGAGATCCACTTT CASSYRSGEIHF
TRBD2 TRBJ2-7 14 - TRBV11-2 TGTGCCAGCAGCGCCCGGGGGGGGGCTGACGAGCAGTACTTC CASSARGGADEQYF
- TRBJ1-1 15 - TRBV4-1 TGCGCCAGCAGCCACCGATCCTTGGTCCAAGGCGGGGCTTTCTTT CASSHRSLVQGGAFF
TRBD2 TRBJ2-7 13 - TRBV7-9 TGTGCCAGCCTTGAGCGGGAGGGCTACGAGCAGTACTTC CASLEREGYEQYF
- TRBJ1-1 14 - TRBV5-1 TGCGCCAGCAGCTCGGCGGCGGGGGACACTGAAGCTTTCTTT CASSSAAGDTEAFF
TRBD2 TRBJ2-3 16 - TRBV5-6 TGTGCCAGCACCAGGGGACTAGCGGGAGGAGCAGATACGCAGTATTTT CASTRGLAGGADTQYF
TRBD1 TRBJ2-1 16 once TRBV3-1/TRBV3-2 TGTGCCAGCAGCCAAGGGGGCCTCCACAGGGGCGATGAGCAGTTCTTC CASSQGGLHRGDEQFF
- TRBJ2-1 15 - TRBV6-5 TGTGCCAGCAGTTACAGGGGGACCGACGAAAATGAGCAGTTCTTC CASSYRGTDENEQFF
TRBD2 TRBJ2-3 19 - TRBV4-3 TGCGCCAGCAGCCAAGAAGTAGCGGGGGCCCTTAAGAACACAGATACGCAGTATTTT CASSQEVAGALKNTDTQYF
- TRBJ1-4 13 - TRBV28 TGTGCCAGCAAGACAGCAACTAATGAAAAACTGTTTTTT CASKTATNEKLFF
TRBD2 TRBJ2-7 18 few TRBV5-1 TGCGCCAGCAGCTTGGCCCCCGCAGCGGGGGGGAAAAGATACGAGCAGTACTTC CASSLAPAAGGKRYEQYF